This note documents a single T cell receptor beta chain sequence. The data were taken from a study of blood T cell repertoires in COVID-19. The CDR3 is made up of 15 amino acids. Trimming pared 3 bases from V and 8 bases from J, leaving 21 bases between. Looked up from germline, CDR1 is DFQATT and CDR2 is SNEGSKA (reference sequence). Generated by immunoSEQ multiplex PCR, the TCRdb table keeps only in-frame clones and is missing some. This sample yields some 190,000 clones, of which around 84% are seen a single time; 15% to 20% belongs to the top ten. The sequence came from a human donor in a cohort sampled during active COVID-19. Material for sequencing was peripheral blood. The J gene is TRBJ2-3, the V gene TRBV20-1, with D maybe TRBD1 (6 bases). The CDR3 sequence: CSASLADRNFGTQYF. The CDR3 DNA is TGCAGTGCTAGTTTAGCCGACAGGAATTTCGGTACGCAGTATTTT.